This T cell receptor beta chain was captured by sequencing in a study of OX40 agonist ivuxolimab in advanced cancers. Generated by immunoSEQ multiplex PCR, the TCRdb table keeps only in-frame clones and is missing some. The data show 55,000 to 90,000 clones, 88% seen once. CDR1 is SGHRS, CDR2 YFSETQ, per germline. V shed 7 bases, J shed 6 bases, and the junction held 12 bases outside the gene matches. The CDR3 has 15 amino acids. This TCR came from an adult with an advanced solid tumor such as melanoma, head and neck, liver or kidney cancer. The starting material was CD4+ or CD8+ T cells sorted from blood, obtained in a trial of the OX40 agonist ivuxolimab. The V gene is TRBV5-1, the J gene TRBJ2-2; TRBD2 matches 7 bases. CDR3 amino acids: CASSSGDQVAGELFF. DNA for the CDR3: TGCGCCAGCTCAAGCGGGGATCAAGTGGCCGGGGAGCTGTTTTTT.